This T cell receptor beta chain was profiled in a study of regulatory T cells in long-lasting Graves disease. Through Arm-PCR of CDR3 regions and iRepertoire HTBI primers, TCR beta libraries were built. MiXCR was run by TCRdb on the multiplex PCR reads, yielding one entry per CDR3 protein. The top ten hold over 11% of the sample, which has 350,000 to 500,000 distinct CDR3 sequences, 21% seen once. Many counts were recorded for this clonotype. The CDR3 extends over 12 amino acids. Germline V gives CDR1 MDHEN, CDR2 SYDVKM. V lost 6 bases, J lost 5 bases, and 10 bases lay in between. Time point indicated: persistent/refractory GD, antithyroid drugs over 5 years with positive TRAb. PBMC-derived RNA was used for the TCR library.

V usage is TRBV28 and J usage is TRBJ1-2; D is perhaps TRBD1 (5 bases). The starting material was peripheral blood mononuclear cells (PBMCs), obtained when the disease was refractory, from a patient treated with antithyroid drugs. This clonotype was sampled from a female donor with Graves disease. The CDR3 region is CASSQGWYGYTF. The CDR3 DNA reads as TGTGCCAGCAGCCAGGGTTGGTATGGCTACACCTTC.